A selection of T cell receptor beta chains follows, all from one sample in a study of cytomegalovirus exposure and HLA in healthy donors. Assay: immunoSEQ multiplex PCR; the TCRdb copy retains only in-frame clones and omits some. The sample lists 140,000 to 150,000 clones; over 70% were seen once. The sequencing input was PBMCs. The receptors originated from a man aged 30 to 45 in good health and CMV-seronegative. Both conserved end residues are part of each CDR3. The D gene is left open where the match is weak. Size tells how often a clone was seen (once, few, many) or the class of an expanded clone, and some rows leave it out.

V: TRBV7-3
D: TRBD2
J: TRBJ2-1
size: NA
CDR3: CASSLAGPPYNEQFF
DNA: TGTGCCAGCAGCCTAGCGGGGCCCCCCTACAATGAGCAGTTCTTC

V: TRBV28
D: TRBD1
J: TRBJ1-5
size: NA
CDR3: CASRHQTGGSNQPQHF
DNA: TGTGCCAGCAGGCATCAGACAGGGGGTAGCAATCAGCCCCAGCATTTT

V: TRBV11-2
D: TRBD1
J: TRBJ2-7
size: once
CDR3: CASRGAGTESYEQYF
DNA: TGTGCCAGCAGGGGGGCCGGGACAGAGTCCTACGAGCAGTACTTC

V: TRBV6-4
D: NA
J: TRBJ1-1
size: NA
CDR3: CASSVRGNTEAFF
DNA: TGTGCCAGCAGTGTAAGGGGGAACACTGAAGCTTTCTTT

V: TRBV19
D: NA
J: TRBJ2-7
size: once
CDR3: CASSVLQGQFYEQYF
DNA: TGTGCCAGTAGTGTATTACAGGGTCAGTTTTACGAGCAGTACTTC

V: TRBV10-3
D: TRBD1
J: TRBJ2-3
size: NA
CDR3: CAISVTGAGSLLRSPDTQYF
DNA: TGTGCCATCAGCGTAACAGGGGCCGGTAGCTTATTACGATCGCCCGATACGCAGTATTTT

V: TRBV9
D: NA
J: TRBJ1-2
size: NA
CDR3: CASSVGLSPDYGYTF
DNA: TGTGCCAGCAGCGTCGGACTCTCACCGGACTATGGCTACACCTTC

V: TRBV7-9
D: TRBD1
J: TRBJ1-4
size: NA
CDR3: CASSSTQGAEKLFF
DNA: TGTGCCAGCAGCTCGACACAGGGGGCAGAAAAACTGTTTTTT

V: TRBV2
D: NA
J: TRBJ1-4
size: NA
CDR3: CASSAGDLNEKLFF
DNA: TGTGCCAGCAGCGCAGGGGACCTTAATGAAAAACTGTTTTTT

V: TRBV28
D: TRBD2
J: TRBJ2-5
size: NA
CDR3: CASSSRRASGGAGETQYF
DNA: TGTGCCAGCAGTTCGAGAAGGGCCAGCGGGGGGGCAGGAGAGACCCAGTACTTC

V: TRBV6-5
D: NA
J: TRBJ2-1
size: NA
CDR3: CASSYSSSGGNEQFF
DNA: TGTGCCAGCAGTTACTCGAGTTCAGGAGGGAATGAGCAGTTCTTC

V: TRBV7-9
D: TRBD2
J: TRBJ2-3
size: NA
CDR3: CASSLAGGRANTDTQYF
DNA: TGTGCCAGCAGCTTAGCAGGAGGGAGGGCCAATACAGATACGCAGTATTTT

V: TRBV7-2
D: TRBD1
J: TRBJ1-2
size: NA
CDR3: CASSLAASGQGFGGYTF
DNA: TGTGCCAGCAGCCTAGCAGCGTCGGGACAGGGTTTTGGCGGCTACACCTTC

V: TRBV19
D: TRBD1
J: TRBJ1-2
size: few
CDR3: CASSTSWTGGSYGYTF
DNA: TGTGCCAGTAGTACCTCCTGGACAGGGGGTAGCTATGGCTACACCTTC